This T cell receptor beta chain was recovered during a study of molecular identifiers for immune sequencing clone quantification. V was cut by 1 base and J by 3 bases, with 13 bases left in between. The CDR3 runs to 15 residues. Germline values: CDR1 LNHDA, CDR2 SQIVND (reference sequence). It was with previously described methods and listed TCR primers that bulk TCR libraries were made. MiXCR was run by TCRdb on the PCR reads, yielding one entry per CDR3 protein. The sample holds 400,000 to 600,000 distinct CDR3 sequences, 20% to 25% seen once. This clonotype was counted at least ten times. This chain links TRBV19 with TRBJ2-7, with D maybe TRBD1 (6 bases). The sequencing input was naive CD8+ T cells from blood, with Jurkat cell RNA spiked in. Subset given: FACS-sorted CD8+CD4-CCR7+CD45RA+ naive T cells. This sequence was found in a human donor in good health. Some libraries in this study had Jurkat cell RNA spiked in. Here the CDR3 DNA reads TGTGCCAGTAGTATAGCAGGACAGACCGTCTACGAGCAGTACTTC. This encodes CASSIAGQTVYEQYF.